This TCR beta chain was recorded in a study of beta chain features in type 1 diabetes. Sequencing targeted expressed TCRB transcripts, as all isolated RNA had been reverse transcribed. Several million reads per sample on average were obtained from naive, central memory and regulatory T cell samples. Assay: immunoSEQ multiplex PCR; the TCRdb copy retains only in-frame clones and omits some. The profile shows about 320,000 clones, less than 15% of them singletons. Ten or more counts support this clone. V was pared by 5 bases and J by 2 bases, with 7 bases between. The germline CDR1 and CDR2 sequences are LNHNV and YYDKDF (reference sequence). This CDR3 spans 14 amino acids.

The chain links TRBV15 to TRBJ2-6; a possible D gene is TRBD2 (6 bases). This TCR derives from a man younger than 40 in good health. Input material: central memory CD4+ T cells from blood. CDR3 nucleotide sequence: TGTGCCACCAGCGGGGGGACTGGGGCCAACGTCCTGACTTTC. Translating gives CATSGGTGANVLTF.